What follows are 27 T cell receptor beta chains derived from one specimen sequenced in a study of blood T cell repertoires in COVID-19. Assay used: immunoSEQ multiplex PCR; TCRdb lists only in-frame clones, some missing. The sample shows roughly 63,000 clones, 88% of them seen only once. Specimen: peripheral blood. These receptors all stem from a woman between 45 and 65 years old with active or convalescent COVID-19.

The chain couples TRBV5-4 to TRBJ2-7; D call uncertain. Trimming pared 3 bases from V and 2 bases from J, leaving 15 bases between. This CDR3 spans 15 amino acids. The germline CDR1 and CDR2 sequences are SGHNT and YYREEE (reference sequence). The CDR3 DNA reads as TGTGCCAGCAGCTCGTCCCCAGTAACTACCTACGAGCAGTACTTC. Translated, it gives CASSSSPVTTYEQYF.

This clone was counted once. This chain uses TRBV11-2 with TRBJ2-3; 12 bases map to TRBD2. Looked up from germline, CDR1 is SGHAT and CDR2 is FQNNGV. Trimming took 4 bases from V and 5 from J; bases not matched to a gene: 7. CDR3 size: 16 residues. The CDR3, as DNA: TGTGCCAGCAGCTCGGGGACTAGCGGGCGTTTAGATACGCAGTATTTT. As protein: CASSSGTSGRLDTQYF.

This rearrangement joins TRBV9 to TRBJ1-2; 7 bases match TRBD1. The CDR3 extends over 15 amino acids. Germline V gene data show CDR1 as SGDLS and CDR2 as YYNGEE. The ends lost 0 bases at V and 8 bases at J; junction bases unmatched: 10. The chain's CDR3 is CASSVAQGQALGYTF. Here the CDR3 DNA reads TGTGCCAGCAGCGTAGCACAGGGGCAGGCCCTCGGCTACACCTTC. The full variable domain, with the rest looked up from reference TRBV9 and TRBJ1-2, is DSGVTQTPKHLITATGQRVTLRCSPRSGDLSVYWYQQSLDQGLQFLIQYYNGEERAKGNILERFSAQQFPDLHSELNLSSLELGDSALYFCASSVAQGQALGYTFGSGTRLTVV.

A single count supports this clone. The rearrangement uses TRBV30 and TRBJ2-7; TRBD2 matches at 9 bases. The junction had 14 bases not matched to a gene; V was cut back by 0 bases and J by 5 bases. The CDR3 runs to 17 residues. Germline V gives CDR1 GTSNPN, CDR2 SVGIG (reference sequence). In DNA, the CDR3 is TGTGCCTGGAGTGTAGTCGTGTCGCGTCTAGCGGGACACGAGCAGTACTTC. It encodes CAWSVVVSRLAGHEQYF.

For the CDR3, the DNA is TGTGCCAGCAGCGCGGCGGGGGGCAGAGGAGAGACCCAGTACTTC. Translation: CASSAAGGRGETQYF. This chain connects TRBV6-5 to TRBJ2-5, with 8 bases matching TRBD2. CDR3 size: 15 residues. Trimming removed 6 bases from V and 4 bases from J; junction bases left unmatched: 10. Germline lookup yields CDR1 MNHEY and CDR2 SVGAGI.

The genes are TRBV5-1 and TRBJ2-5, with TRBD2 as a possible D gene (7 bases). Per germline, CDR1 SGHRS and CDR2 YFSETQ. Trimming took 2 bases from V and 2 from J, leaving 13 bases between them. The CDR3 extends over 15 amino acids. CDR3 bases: TGCGCCAGCAGCTTCCGGGGGGCCCCACAAGAGACCCAGTACTTC. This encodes CASSFRGAPQETQYF.

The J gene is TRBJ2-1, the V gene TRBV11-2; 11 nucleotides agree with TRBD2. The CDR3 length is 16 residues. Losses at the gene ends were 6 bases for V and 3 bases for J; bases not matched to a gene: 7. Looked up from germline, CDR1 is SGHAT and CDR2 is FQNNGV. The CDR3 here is CASRLGLAGIYNEQFF. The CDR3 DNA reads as TGTGCCAGCAGACTAGGACTAGCGGGCATCTACAATGAGCAGTTCTTC.

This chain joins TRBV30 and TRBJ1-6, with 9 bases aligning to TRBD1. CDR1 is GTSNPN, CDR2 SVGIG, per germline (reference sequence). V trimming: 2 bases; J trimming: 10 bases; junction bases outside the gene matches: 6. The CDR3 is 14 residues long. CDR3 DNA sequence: TGTGCCTGGAGTTTTTCGACAGGGGGATCACCCCTCCACTTT. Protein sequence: CAWSFSTGGSPLHF.

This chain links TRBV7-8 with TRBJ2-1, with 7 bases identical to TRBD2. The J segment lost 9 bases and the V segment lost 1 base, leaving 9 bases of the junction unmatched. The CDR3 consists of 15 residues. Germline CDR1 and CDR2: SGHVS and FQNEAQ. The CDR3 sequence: CASSLVGGSSVEQFF. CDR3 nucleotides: TGTGCCAGCAGCTTAGTAGGCGGGAGTAGCGTTGAGCAGTTCTTC.

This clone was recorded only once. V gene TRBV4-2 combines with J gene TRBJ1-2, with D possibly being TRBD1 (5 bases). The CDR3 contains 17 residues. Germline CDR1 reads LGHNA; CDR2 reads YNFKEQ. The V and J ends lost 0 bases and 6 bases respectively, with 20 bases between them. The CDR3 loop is CASSQDLAGLERDGYTF. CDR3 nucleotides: TGTGCCAGCAGCCAAGATCTGGCAGGGTTAGAACGTGATGGCTACACCTTC.

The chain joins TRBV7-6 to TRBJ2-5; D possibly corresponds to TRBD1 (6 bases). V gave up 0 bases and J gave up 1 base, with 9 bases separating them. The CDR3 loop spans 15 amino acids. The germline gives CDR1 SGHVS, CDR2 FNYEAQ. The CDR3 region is CASSLARDTQETQYF. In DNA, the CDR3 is TGTGCCAGCAGCTTAGCCCGGGACACCCAAGAGACCCAGTACTTC.

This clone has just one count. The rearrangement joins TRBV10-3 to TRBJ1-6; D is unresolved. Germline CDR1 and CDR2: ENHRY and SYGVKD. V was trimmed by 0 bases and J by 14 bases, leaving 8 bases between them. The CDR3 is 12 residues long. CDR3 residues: CAISESEIALHF. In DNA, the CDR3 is TGTGCCATCAGTGAGTCTGAGATAGCCCTCCACTTT.

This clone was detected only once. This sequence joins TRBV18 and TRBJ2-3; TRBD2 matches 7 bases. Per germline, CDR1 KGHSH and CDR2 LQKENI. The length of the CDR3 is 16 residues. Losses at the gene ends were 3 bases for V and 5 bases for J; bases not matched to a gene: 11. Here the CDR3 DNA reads TGTGCCAGCTCACCCCCCTTTGCGGGAGCTGTAGATACGCAGTATTTT. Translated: CASSPPFAGAVDTQYF.

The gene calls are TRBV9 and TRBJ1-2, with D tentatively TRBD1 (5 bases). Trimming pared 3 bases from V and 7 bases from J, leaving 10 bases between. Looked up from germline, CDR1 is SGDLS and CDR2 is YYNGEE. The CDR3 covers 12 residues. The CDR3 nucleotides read TGTGCCAGCAGCGCCCAGGGAGGTGGCTACACCTTC. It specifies CASSAQGGGYTF.

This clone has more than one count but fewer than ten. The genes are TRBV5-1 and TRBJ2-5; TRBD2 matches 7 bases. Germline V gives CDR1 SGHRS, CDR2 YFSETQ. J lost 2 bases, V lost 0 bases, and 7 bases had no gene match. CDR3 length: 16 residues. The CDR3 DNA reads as TGCGCCAGCAGCTTGGCGTCGCTAGCGGCTCAAGAGACCCAGTACTTC. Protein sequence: CASSLASLAAQETQYF.

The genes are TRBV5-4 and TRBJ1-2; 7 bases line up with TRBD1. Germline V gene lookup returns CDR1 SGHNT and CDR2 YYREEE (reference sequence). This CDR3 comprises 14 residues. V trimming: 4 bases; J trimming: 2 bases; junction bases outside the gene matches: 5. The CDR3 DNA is TGTGCCAGCAGCCCACGACAGGGAAACTATGGCTACACCTTC. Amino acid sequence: CASSPRQGNYGYTF.

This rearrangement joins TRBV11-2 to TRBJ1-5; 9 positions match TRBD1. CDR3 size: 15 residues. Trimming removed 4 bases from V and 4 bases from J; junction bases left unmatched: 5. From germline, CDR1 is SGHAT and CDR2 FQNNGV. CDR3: CASSWGQGNNQPQHF. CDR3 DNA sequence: TGTGCCAGCAGCTGGGGACAGGGTAATAATCAGCCCCAGCATTTT.

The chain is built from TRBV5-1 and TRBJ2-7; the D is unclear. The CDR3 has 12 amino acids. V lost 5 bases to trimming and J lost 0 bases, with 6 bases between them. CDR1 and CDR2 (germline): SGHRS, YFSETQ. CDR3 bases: TGCGCCAGCAGACAGAGCTCCTACGAGCAGTACTTC. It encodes CASRQSSYEQYF.

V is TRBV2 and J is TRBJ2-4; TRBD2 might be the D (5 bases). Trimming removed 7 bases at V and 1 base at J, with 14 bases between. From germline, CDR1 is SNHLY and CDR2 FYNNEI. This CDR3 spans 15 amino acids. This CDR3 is CASILAERAKNIQYF. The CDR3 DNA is TGTGCCAGCATCCTGGCCGAGCGGGCCAAAAACATTCAGTACTTC.

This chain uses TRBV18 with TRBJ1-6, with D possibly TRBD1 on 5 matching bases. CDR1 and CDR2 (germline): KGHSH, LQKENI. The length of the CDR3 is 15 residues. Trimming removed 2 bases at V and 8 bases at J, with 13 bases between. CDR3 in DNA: TGTGCCAGCTCACCAGGGGCAGCTGGCGATTCACCCCTCCACTTT. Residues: CASSPGAAGDSPLHF.

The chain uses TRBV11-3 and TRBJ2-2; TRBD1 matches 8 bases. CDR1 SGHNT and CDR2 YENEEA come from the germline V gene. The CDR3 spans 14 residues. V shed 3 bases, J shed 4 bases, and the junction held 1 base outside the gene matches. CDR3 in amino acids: CASSLTGATGELFF. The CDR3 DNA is TGTGCCAGCAGCTTGACAGGGGCCACCGGGGAGCTGTTTTTT.

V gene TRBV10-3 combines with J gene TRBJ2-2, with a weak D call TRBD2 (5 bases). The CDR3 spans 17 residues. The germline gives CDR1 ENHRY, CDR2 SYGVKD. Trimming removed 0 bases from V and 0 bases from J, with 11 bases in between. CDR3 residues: CAISESKSGTNTGELFF. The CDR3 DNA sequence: TGTGCCATCAGTGAGTCTAAGAGCGGCACGAACACCGGGGAGCTGTTTTTT.

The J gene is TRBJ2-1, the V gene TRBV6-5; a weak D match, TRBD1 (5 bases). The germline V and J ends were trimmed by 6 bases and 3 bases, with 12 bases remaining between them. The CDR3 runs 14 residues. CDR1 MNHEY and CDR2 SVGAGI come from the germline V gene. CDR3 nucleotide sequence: TGTGCCAGCAGACGACAGTCACTCTACAATGAGCAGTTCTTC. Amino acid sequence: CASRRQSLYNEQFF.

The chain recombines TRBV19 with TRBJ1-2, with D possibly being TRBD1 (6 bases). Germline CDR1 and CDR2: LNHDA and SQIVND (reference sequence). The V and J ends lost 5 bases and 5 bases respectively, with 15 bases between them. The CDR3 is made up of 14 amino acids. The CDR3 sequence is CASSEGGVTYGYTF. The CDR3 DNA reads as TGTGCCAGTAGTGAGGGGGGGGTTACTTATGGCTACACCTTC.

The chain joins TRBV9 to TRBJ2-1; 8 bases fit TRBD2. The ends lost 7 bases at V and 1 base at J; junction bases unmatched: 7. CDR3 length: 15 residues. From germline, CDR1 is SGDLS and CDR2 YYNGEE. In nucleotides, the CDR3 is TGTGCCAGCGACCCGAGCGGGAGTTCCTACAATGAGCAGTTCTTC. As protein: CASDPSGSSYNEQFF.

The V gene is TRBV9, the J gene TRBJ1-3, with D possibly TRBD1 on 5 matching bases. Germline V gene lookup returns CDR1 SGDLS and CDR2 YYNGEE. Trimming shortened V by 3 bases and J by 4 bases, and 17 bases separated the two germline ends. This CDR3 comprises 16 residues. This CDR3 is CASSGPYRDSGNTIYF. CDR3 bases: TGTGCCAGCAGCGGACCTTACCGGGACTCCGGAAACACCATATATTTT.

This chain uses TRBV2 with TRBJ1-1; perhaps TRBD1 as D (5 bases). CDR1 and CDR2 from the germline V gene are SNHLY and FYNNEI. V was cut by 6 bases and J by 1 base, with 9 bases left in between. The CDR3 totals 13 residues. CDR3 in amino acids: CASSARENTEAFF. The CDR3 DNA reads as TGTGCCAGCAGCGCCAGGGAGAACACTGAAGCTTTCTTT.